Each of the 25 T cell receptor beta chains below was sequenced from the same sample in a study of blood T cell repertoires in COVID-19. Data came from immunoSEQ multiplex PCR; TCRdb stores just in-frame clones and leaves some out. The repertoire includes nearly 300,000 clones, approximately 89% of them detected once, and roughly 2.9% sits in the top ten. The sample consisted of PBMCs or T cells enriched from blood (not recorded which). Receptor source: a woman between 50 and 59 years old who had been exposed to COVID-19.

The rearrangement joins TRBV28 to TRBJ1-5; 9 positions agree with TRBD1. V gave up 4 bases and J gave up 2 bases; unmatched junction bases: 0. This CDR3 has 14 residues. Per the germline V gene, CDR1 is MDHEN and CDR2 is SYDVKM. CDR3 residues: CASSWTGGNQPQHF. CDR3 DNA sequence: TGTGCCAGCAGTTGGACAGGGGGCAATCAGCCCCAGCATTTT.

The gene calls are TRBV5-1 and TRBJ2-2; D is possibly TRBD1 (5 bases). The CDR3 has 14 residues. Trimming stripped 1 base from V and 3 bases from J, with 7 bases between. Looked up from germline, CDR1 is SGHRS and CDR2 is YFSETQ. DNA for the CDR3: TGCGCCAGCAGCTTGAGCAGGGACACCGGGGAGCTGTTTTTT. Amino acids: CASSLSRDTGELFF. Full variable domain (remainder filled in from reference TRBV5-1 and TRBJ2-2): KAGVTQTPRYLIKTRGQQVTLSCSPISGHRSVSWYQQTPGQGLQFLFEYFSETQRNKGNFPGRFSGRQFSNSRSEMNVSTLELGDSALYLCASSLSRDTGELFFGEGSRLTVL.

V is TRBV28 and J is TRBJ2-2; 10 bases align to TRBD1. The junction had 9 bases not matched to a gene; V was cut back by 6 bases and J by 5 bases. Per germline, CDR1 MDHEN and CDR2 SYDVKM. The length of the CDR3 is 16 residues. As DNA, the CDR3 is TGTGCCAGCAGGCCCCCGGGACAGGGGTCTACCGGGGAGCTGTTTTTT. Residues: CASRPPGQGSTGELFF.

The rearrangement uses TRBV30 and TRBJ1-5; the D is unclear. The CDR3 loop spans 14 amino acids. Germline-derived CDR1 and CDR2 are GTSNPN and SVGIG (reference sequence). V was cut by 0 bases and J by 6 bases, with 12 bases left in between. The CDR3 region is CAWSVTGRFQPQHF. The CDR3 region has the DNA TGTGCCTGGAGTGTCACCGGTCGCTTTCAGCCCCAGCATTTT.

The gene calls are TRBV23-1 and TRBJ1-1; 8 nucleotides agree with TRBD1. TRBV23-1 is designated an ORF whose function remains uncertain. The junction had 6 bases not matched to a gene; V was cut back by 3 bases and J by 3 bases. The CDR3 length is 15 residues. CDR3 sequence reads: CASSQQGASDTEAFF. The CDR3 bases are TGCGCCAGCAGTCAGCAGGGGGCATCAGACACTGAAGCTTTCTTT.

This chain connects TRBV11-2 to TRBJ1-2; possible D gene TRBD1, 6 bases. This CDR3 has 15 residues. Germline loops: CDR1 SGHAT, CDR2 FQNNGV. The V end was cut by 0 bases, the J end by 0 bases, with 8 bases between. The CDR3 is CASSLERQANYGYTF. Here the CDR3 DNA reads TGTGCCAGCAGCTTAGAGAGACAGGCTAACTATGGCTACACCTTC. The whole variable domain, filled in from reference TRBV11-2 and TRBJ1-2, reads EAGVAQSPRYKIIEKRQSVAFWCNPISGHATLYWYQQILGQGPKLLIQFQNNGVVDDSQLPKDRFSAERLKGVDSTLKIQPAKLEDSAVYLCASSLERQANYGYTFGSGTRLTVV.

This clone has only one observation. The CDR3 sequence: CASSLLQGGSYEQYF. The CDR3 coding sequence is TGTGCCAGCAGTCTGCTCCAGGGGGGTAGCTACGAGCAGTACTTC. The chain is built from TRBV27 and TRBJ2-7, with D tentatively TRBD1 (7 bases). Trimming removed 5 bases from V and 3 bases from J, with 17 bases in between. This CDR3 has 15 residues. Germline loops: CDR1 MNHEY, CDR2 SMNVEV (reference sequence).

V gene TRBV9 combines with J gene TRBJ2-5, with 12 bases identical to TRBD1. The CDR3 is 21 amino acids. V shed 4 bases, J shed 5 bases, and the junction held 24 bases outside the gene matches. Germline V lookup: CDR1 SGDLS, CDR2 YYNGEE. The CDR3 loop is CASSSRPGTGGTWYNRETQYF. The DNA for the CDR3 is TGTGCCAGCAGCTCCCGTCCCGGGACAGGGGGCACTTGGTACAACCGGGAGACCCAGTACTTC.

V gene TRBV5-1 combines with J gene TRBJ2-7; 8 nucleotides agree with TRBD2. Trimming took 4 bases from V and 7 from J; bases not matched to a gene: 13. Germline CDR1 reads SGHRS; CDR2 reads YFSETQ. The CDR3 loop spans 15 amino acids. CDR3: CASSLNPGVAGEQYF. CDR3 coding DNA: TGCGCCAGCAGCCTAAACCCGGGGGTAGCGGGGGAGCAGTACTTC.

This sequence joins TRBV29-1 and TRBJ1-1; 7 bases line up with TRBD1. CDR1 is SQVTM and CDR2 is ANQGSEA in the germline V gene. Trimming cost V 0 bases and J 11 bases; bases outside gene matches: 9. This CDR3 is 13 amino acids long. In nucleotides, the CDR3 is TGCAGCGTTGAAGATATCAGGGGGAAACCGGCTTTCTTT. Translated, it gives CSVEDIRGKPAFF.

The rearrangement links TRBV5-1 to TRBJ1-2, with 7 nucleotides matching TRBD1. The CDR3 has 17 residues. The germline CDR1 and CDR2 sequences are SGHRS and YFSETQ. J was trimmed by 0 bases and V by 0 bases; bases with no gene match: 8. The CDR3 DNA sequence: TGCGCCAGCAGCTTGGCGACAAGACAGGGCACTAACTATGGCTACACCTTC. Translating it yields CASSLATRQGTNYGYTF.

This clone was observed a few times. The chain uses TRBV5-8 and TRBJ1-1; D is unresolved. CDR3 size: 15 residues. V was pared by 0 bases and J by 4 bases, with 13 bases between. Per the germline V gene, CDR1 is SGHTS and CDR2 is YDEGEE. The CDR3 sequence: CASSLVNSLSTEAFF. In nucleotides, the CDR3 is TGTGCCAGCAGCTTGGTTAACAGTTTGAGCACTGAAGCTTTCTTT.

The chain recombines TRBV18 with TRBJ2-1, with D possibly matching TRBD1 (6 bases). Trimming pared 4 bases from V and 6 bases from J, leaving 19 bases between. Germline V lookup: CDR1 KGHSH, CDR2 LQKENI. This CDR3 is 16 amino acids long. The CDR3 coding sequence is TGTGCCAGCTCACACATATACAGGGAAAGCGGCAATGAGCAGTTCTTC. Translating gives CASSHIYRESGNEQFF.

This sequence joins TRBV28 and TRBJ1-4; D remains ambiguous. Per germline, CDR1 MDHEN and CDR2 SYDVKM. The CDR3 has 14 residues. Trimming removed 5 bases from V and 3 bases from J, with 10 bases in between. CDR3 protein: CASSPALANEKLFF. As DNA, the CDR3 is TGTGCCAGCAGTCCCGCGCTCGCTAATGAAAAACTGTTTTTT.

The genes are TRBV6-5 and TRBJ2-1; D gene unclear. The CDR3 loop spans 11 amino acids. CDR1 is MNHEY, CDR2 SVGAGI, per germline. V lost 6 bases, J lost 3 bases, and 3 bases lay in between. The CDR3 spells CASSNYNEQFF. CDR3 bases: TGTGCCAGCAGCAACTACAATGAGCAGTTCTTC.

This sequence joins TRBV5-4 and TRBJ1-6; D is unresolved. The CDR3 is 17 residues long. Trimming pared 4 bases from V and 5 bases from J, leaving 19 bases between. Germline V gene lookup returns CDR1 SGHNT and CDR2 YYREEE (reference sequence). The CDR3 DNA is TGTGCCAGCAGCACTTCGACAACCCCGTCAAATAATTCACCCCTCCACTTT. Encoded protein: CASSTSTTPSNNSPLHF.

This clone has only one observation. This rearrangement joins TRBV6-1 to TRBJ2-3; D is uncertain. Trimming took off 3 bases at V and 0 bases at J, with 10 bases between the two ends. This CDR3 comprises 15 residues. Germline CDR1 reads MNHNS; CDR2 reads SASEGT. CDR3 bases: TGTGCCAGCAGTGATCGTCTAGGAAGCACAGATACGCAGTATTTT. It is translated as CASSDRLGSTDTQYF.

The chain has TRBV11-3 and TRBJ2-1, with 9 nucleotides matching TRBD2. CDR1 and CDR2 from the germline V gene are SGHNT and YENEEA. V shed 1 base, J shed 7 bases, and the junction held 14 bases outside the gene matches. The CDR3 consists of 18 residues. This CDR3 reads CASSLGGTSGPALNEQFF. The CDR3 coding sequence is TGTGCCAGCAGCTTAGGGGGCACTAGCGGGCCGGCCCTAAATGAGCAGTTCTTC.

V usage is TRBV9 and J usage is TRBJ2-2; a weak D match, TRBD2 (7 bases). The germline gives CDR1 SGDLS, CDR2 YYNGEE. V shed 2 bases and J shed 6 bases, with 17 bases lying between them. The CDR3 spans 16 residues. This chain's CDR3 is CASSVLGTGGPGELFF. The CDR3 coding sequence is TGTGCCAGCAGCGTCCTCGGGACGGGGGGCCCCGGGGAGCTGTTTTTT.

The V and J genes are TRBV19 and TRBJ2-1; TRBD1 matches at 10 bases. Germline V CDR1 and CDR2: LNHDA, SQIVND (reference sequence). This CDR3 is built from 13 residues. J was trimmed by 8 bases and V by 6 bases; bases with no gene match: 4. The chain's CDR3 is CASSRDRGYEQFF. CDR3 DNA: TGTGCCAGTAGCCGGGACAGGGGCTATGAGCAGTTCTTC. Complete variable domain (other parts from reference TRBV19 and TRBJ2-1): DGGITQSPKYLFRKEGQNVTLSCEQNLNHDAMYWYRQDPGQGLRLIYYSQIVNDFQKGDIAEGYSVSREKKESFPLTVTSAQKNPTAFYLCASSRDRGYEQFFGPGTRLTVL.

The CDR3 nucleotides read TGTGCCAGCAGCCTATCGAGCGGGGGGTGGTACTTC. The encoded protein is CASSLSSGGWYF. This chain uses TRBV7-9 with TRBJ2-7, with 9 nucleotides matching TRBD2. CDR3 length: 12 amino acids. V gave up 5 bases and J gave up 12 bases; unmatched junction bases: 8. Per the germline V gene, CDR1 is SEHNR and CDR2 is FQNEAQ (reference sequence).

Here the CDR3 DNA reads TGTGCCAGCAGTGAGGGCTTAAGACGGGGAGGGGAGACCCAGTACTTC. Amino acids: CASSEGLRRGGETQYF. The V and J genes are TRBV2 and TRBJ2-5; TRBD2 matches at 7 bases. The CDR3 length is 16 residues. From germline, CDR1 is SNHLY and CDR2 FYNNEI. V lost 3 bases to trimming and J lost 5 bases; unmatched junction nucleotides: 12.

The chain links TRBV10-1 to TRBJ2-7; 7 bases are a match to TRBD2. Germline CDR1 reads WNHNN; CDR2 reads SYGVQD (reference sequence). This CDR3 is built from 15 residues. J gave up 2 bases and V 4 bases, and 8 bases lay outside the gene matches. CDR3 coding DNA: TGCGCCAGCAGTGTGCGGCGGGGGACCCCCTACGAGCAGTACTTC. Amino acid sequence: CASSVRRGTPYEQYF.

The chain links TRBV3-1 (or the pseudogene TRBV3-2) to TRBJ1-1, with D perhaps matching TRBD1 (5 bases). Per the germline V gene, CDR1 is LGHDT and CDR2 is YNNKEL (reference sequence). This CDR3 has 12 amino acids. V was shortened by 1 base and J by 11 bases, with 11 bases between the two germline ends. The CDR3 DNA is TGTGCCAGCAGCCAAGGAAGGGGTAGCGCTTTCTTT. The encoded protein is CASSQGRGSAFF.

Written as DNA, the CDR3 is TGTGCCTGGAGCCAGGGAGGCGGGGGGTCGGCAGATACGCAGTATTTT. As protein: CAWSQGGGGSADTQYF. V and J are TRBV30 and TRBJ2-3, with 8 bases identical to TRBD2. Losses at the gene ends were 3 bases for V and 4 bases for J; bases not matched to a gene: 12. The CDR3 contains 16 residues. Germline V lookup: CDR1 GTSNPN, CDR2 SVGIG (reference sequence). The whole variable domain, remainder taken from reference TRBV30 and TRBJ2-3, is SQTIHQWPATLVQPVGSPLSLECTVEGTSNPNLYWYRQAAGRGLQLLFYSVGIGQISSEVPQNLSASRPQDRQFILSSKKLLLSDSGFYLCAWSQGGGGSADTQYFGPGTRLTVL.